This T cell receptor beta chain was sequenced during a study of OX40 agonist ivuxolimab in advanced cancers. The wider study: Enrollees could have had prior anti-PD-1, anti-PD-L1 or anti-CTLA-4 therapy, which roughly 40% had received.

The ends lost 6 bases at V and 9 bases at J; junction bases unmatched: 8. This CDR3 spans 14 amino acids. The germline V gene encodes CDR1 MNHEY and CDR2 SMNVEV (reference sequence). This table comes from immunoSEQ multiplex PCR, and its TCRdb copy is limited to in-frame clones, with some not included. The table shows 90,000 to 130,000 clones, with 80% to 95% occurring only once. The TCR comes from an adult with an advanced solid tumor such as melanoma, head and neck, liver or kidney cancer. The chain couples TRBV27 to TRBJ1-6; 7 nucleotides agree with TRBD1. The material sequenced was CD4+ or CD8+ T cells sorted from blood, taken in a trial of the OX40 agonist ivuxolimab. CDR3 region: CASSLDREGSPLHF. The CDR3 DNA reads as TGTGCCAGCAGCCTTGACAGGGAAGGTTCACCCCTCCACTTT.